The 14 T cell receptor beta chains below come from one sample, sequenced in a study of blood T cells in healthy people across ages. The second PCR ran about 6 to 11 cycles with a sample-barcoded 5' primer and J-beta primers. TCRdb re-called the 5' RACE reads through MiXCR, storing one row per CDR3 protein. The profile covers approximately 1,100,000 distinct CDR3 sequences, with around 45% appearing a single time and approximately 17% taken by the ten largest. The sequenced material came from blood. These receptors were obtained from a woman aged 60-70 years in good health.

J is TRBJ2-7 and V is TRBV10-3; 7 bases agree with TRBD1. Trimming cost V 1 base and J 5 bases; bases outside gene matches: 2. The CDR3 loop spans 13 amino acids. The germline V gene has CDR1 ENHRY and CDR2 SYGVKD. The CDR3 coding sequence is TGTGCCATCAGTGAGTACAGGGGAGACGAGCAGTACTTC. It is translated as CAISEYRGDEQYF.

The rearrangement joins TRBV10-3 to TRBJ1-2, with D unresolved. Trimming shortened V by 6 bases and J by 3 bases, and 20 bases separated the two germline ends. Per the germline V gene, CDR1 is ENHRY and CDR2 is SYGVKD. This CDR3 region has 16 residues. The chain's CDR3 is CAISGPVLSVDYGYTF. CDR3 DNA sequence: TGTGCCATCAGCGGCCCAGTCCTCTCAGTCGACTATGGCTACACCTTC.

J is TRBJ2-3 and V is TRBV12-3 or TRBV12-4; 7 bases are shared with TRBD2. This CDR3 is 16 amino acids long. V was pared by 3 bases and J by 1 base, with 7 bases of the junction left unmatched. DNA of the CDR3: TGTGCCAGCAGTTTTGTGACTACTAGCGGCACAGATACGCAGTATTTT. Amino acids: CASSFVTTSGTDTQYF.

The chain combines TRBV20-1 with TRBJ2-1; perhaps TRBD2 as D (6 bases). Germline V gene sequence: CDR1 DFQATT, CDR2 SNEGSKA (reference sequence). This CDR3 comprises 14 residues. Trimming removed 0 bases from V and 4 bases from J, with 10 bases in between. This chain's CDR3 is CSAREAGSYNEQFF. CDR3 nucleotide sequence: TGCAGTGCTAGAGAGGCGGGGAGTTACAATGAGCAGTTCTTC.

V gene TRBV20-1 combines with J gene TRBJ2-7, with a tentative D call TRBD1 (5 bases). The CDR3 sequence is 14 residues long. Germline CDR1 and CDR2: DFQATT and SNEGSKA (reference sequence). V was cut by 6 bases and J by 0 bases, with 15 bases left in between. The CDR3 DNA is TGCAGTGCCTTGACAGTGCAAACCTCCTACGAGCAGTACTTC. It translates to CSALTVQTSYEQYF.

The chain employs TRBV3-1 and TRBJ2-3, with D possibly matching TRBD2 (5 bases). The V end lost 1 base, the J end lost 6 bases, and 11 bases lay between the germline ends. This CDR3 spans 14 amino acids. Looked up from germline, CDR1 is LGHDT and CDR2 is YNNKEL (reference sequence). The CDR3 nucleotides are TGTGCCAGCAGCCAAGCGCCTAGCCGCGATACGCAGTATTTT. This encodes CASSQAPSRDTQYF.

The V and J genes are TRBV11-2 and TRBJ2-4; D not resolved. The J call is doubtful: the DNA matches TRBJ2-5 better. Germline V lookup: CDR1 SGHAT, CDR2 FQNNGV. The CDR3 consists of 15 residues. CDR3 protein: CASSLVPLAKETQYF. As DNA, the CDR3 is TGTGCCAGCAGCTTAGTTCCGCTGGCAAAAGAGACCCAGTACTTC.

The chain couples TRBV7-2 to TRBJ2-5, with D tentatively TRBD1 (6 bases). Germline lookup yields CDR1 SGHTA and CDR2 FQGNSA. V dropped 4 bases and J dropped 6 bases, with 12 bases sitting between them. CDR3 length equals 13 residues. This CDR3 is CASSYGTIQTQYF. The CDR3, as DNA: TGTGCCAGCAGCTACGGGACAATCCAGACCCAGTACTTC. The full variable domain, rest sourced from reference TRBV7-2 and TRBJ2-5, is GAGVSQSPSNKVTEKGKDVELRCDPISGHTALYWYRQSLGQGLEFLIYFQGNSAPDKSGLPSDRFSAERTGGSVSTLTIQRTQQEDSAVYLCASSYGTIQTQYFGPGTRLLVL.

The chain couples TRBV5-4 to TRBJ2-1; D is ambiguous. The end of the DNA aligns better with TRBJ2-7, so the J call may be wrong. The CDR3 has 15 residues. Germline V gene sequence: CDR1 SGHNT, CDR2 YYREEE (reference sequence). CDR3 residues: CASSLEGSVVYEQYF. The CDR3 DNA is TGTGCCAGCAGCTTGGAAGGTAGTGTCGTCTACGAGCAGTACTTC.

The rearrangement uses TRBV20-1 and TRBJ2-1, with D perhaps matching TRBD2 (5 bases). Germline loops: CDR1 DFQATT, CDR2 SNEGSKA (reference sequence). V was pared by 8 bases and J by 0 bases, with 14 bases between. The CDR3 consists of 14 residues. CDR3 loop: CSTRPRGSYNEQFF. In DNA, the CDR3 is TGCAGTACTCGCCCCCGGGGCTCCTACAATGAGCAGTTCTTC.

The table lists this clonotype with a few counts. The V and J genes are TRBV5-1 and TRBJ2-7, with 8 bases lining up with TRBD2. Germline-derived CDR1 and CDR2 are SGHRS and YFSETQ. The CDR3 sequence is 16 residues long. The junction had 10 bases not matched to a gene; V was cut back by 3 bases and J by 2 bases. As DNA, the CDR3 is TGCGCCAGCAGCTCGGGGGGGGAGAGGTCGGCCTACGAGCAGTACTTC. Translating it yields CASSSGGERSAYEQYF.

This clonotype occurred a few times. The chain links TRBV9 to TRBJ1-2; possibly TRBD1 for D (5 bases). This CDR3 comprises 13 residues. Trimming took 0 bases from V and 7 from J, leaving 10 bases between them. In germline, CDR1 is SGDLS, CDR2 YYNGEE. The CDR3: CASSVVGAGGYTF. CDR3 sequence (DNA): TGTGCCAGCAGCGTAGTCGGGGCGGGTGGCTACACCTTC.

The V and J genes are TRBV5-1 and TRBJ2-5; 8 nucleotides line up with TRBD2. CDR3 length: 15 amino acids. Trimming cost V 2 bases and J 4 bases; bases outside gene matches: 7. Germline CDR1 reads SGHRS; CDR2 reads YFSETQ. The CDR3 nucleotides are TGCGCCAGCAGCTTTGCGGGAGGAAGCGGAGAGACCCAGTACTTC. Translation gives CASSFAGGSGETQYF.

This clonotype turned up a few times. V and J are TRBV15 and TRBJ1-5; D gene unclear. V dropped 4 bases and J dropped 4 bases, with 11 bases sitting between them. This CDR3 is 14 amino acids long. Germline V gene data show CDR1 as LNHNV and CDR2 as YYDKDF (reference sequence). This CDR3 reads CATSTRGGNQPQHF. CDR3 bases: TGTGCCACCAGCACCCGGGGAGGTAATCAGCCCCAGCATTTT.